A single sample is the source of the 13 T cell receptor beta chains below, sequenced in a study of spatial heterogeneity in lung cancer. Time point indicated: sample taken at primary tumor resection. TCRdb reprocessed the 5' RACE reads via MiXCR and lists one record per CDR3 protein. Of some 78,000 distinct CDR3 sequences detected, about 8.5% appear once; the ten largest clones hold 6.8%. The source material was PBMCs, sampled at surgery. These receptors all come from a male donor with early-stage non-small cell lung cancer.

V usage is TRBV11-2 and J usage is TRBJ2-2; D tentatively fits TRBD1 or TRBD2 (6 bases each). Germline-derived CDR1 and CDR2 are SGHAT and FQNNGV. The CDR3 is 15 amino acids. Trimming pared 5 bases from V and 1 base from J, leaving 11 bases between. This CDR3 reads CASSRGLLNTGELFF. CDR3 bases: TGTGCCAGCAGCCGGGGGCTACTGAACACCGGGGAGCTGTTTTTT.

This clonotype was counted many times. The chain couples TRBV12-3 or TRBV12-4 to TRBJ2-5, with D possibly TRBD1 on 6 matching bases. Trimming shortened V by 6 bases and J by 1 base, and 9 bases separated the two germline ends. The CDR3 length is 13 residues. This CDR3 reads CASRRDIQETQYF. The CDR3 DNA is TGTGCCAGCAGGAGGGACATCCAAGAGACCCAGTACTTC.

This clonotype occurred many times. The J gene is TRBJ2-7, the V gene TRBV30; unclear D gene. CDR1 and CDR2 (germline): GTSNPN, SVGIG (reference sequence). The CDR3 totals 13 residues. V gave up 0 bases and J gave up 4 bases, with 10 bases separating them. The CDR3 sequence: CAWSVLPAYEQYF. DNA for the CDR3: TGTGCCTGGAGTGTACTTCCCGCGTACGAGCAGTACTTC.

This clonotype was observed many times. The chain employs TRBV28 and TRBJ1-2; D remains unclear. The CDR3 spans 16 residues. Germline V CDR1 and CDR2: MDHEN, SYDVKM. Trimming stripped 5 bases from V and 6 bases from J, with 22 bases between. DNA of the CDR3: TGTGCCAGCAGTCTTCGGAGGGTCGTCGCTCCCGATGGCTACACCTTC. This encodes CASSLRRVVAPDGYTF.

The chain's CDR3 is CASRLTGGLYNEQFF. The CDR3 nucleotides are TGTGCCAGCAGGCTAACAGGGGGCCTGTACAATGAGCAGTTCTTC. The chain couples TRBV12-3 or TRBV12-4 to TRBJ2-1; TRBD1 matches 9 bases. Trimming cost V 6 bases and J 4 bases; bases outside gene matches: 7. This CDR3 contains 15 residues.

V is TRBV5-1 and J is TRBJ1-1, with D maybe TRBD1 (6 bases). The germline CDR1 and CDR2 sequences are SGHRS and YFSETQ. There are 16 residues in the CDR3. V was pared by 4 bases and J by 3 bases, with 19 bases between. The CDR3 bases are TGCGCCAGCAGCCCGGGGGACATACGTCTAGACACTGAAGCTTTCTTT. This codes for CASSPGDIRLDTEAFF.

This clonotype was observed a few times. The chain uses TRBV18 and TRBJ2-1; a weak D match, TRBD2 (5 bases). Deletions cut 4 bases from V and 4 bases from J, with 8 bases between. Germline V CDR1 and CDR2: KGHSH, LQKENI. The CDR3 spans 13 residues. The CDR3 is CASSLATYNEQFF. The DNA of the CDR3 is TGTGCCAGCTCACTAGCGACTTACAATGAGCAGTTCTTC.

There are many counts of this clonotype. The chain couples TRBV7-2 to TRBJ2-1, with D unclear. Trimming stripped 1 base from V and 1 base from J, with 11 bases between. The germline CDR1 and CDR2 sequences are SGHTA and FQGNSA. This CDR3 has 16 residues. Here the CDR3 reads CASSLGSQPSYNEQFF. The CDR3 DNA reads as TGTGCCAGCAGCTTAGGGTCGCAACCGTCCTACAATGAGCAGTTCTTC. The variable domain in full, with the rest retrieved from reference TRBV7-2 and TRBJ2-1, is GAGVSQSPSNKVTEKGKDVELRCDPISGHTALYWYRQSLGQGLEFLIYFQGNSAPDKSGLPSDRFSAERTGGSVSTLTIQRTQQEDSAVYLCASSLGSQPSYNEQFFGPGTRLTVL.

This clonotype was counted a few times. The chain recombines TRBV12-3 or TRBV12-4 with TRBJ2-3, with 10 bases fitting TRBD2. The trim removed 5 bases at V and 4 bases at J, leaving 6 bases unmatched. The CDR3 length is 15 residues. The CDR3 bases are TGTGCCAGCAGTCGAGCGGGAGGGCCTCCAGATACGCAGTATTTT. This encodes CASSRAGGPPDTQYF.

This clonotype was recorded a few times. The chain combines TRBV5-1 with TRBJ2-5, with TRBD2 matching over 8 bases. The CDR3 covers 15 residues. V shed 0 bases and J 10 bases; nucleotides not matched to a gene: 11. The V gene's germline CDR1 is SGHRS and CDR2 YFSETQ. The DNA of the CDR3 is TGCGCCAGCAGCTTGGCCGAGGTAGCGGGGTGGAACCAGTACTTC. Amino acid sequence: CASSLAEVAGWNQYF. Looking up the rest from reference TRBV5-1 and TRBJ2-5 gives the full variable domain: KAGVTQTPRYLIKTRGQQVTLSCSPISGHRSVSWYQQTPGQGLQFLFEYFSETQRNKGNFPGRFSGRQFSNSRSEMNVSTLELGDSALYLCASSLAEVAGWNQYFGPGTRLLVL.

This clonotype turned up a few times. The chain uses TRBV20-1 and TRBJ2-1; TRBD2 agrees at 11 bases. The CDR3 is 15 residues long. Germline CDR1 and CDR2: DFQATT and SNEGSKA (reference sequence). J was trimmed by 9 bases and V by 6 bases; bases with no gene match: 13. The DNA of the CDR3 is TGCAGTGCCCATCAGGCACTAGCGGGAGATAGTGAGCAGTTCTTC. This codes for CSAHQALAGDSEQFF.

The rearrangement links TRBV7-9 to TRBJ2-1; the match to TRBD2 covers 7 bases. With 0 bases clipped from V and 8 bases from J, the junction kept 19 bases outside the gene matches. The CDR3 is 19 amino acids. Germline CDR1 reads SEHNR; CDR2 reads FQNEAQ (reference sequence). CDR3 nucleotide sequence: TGTGCCAGCAGCTTAGCCCCAGAATGGGTGCGGGGGAGAGGTGATGAGCAGTTCTTC. Translation gives CASSLAPEWVRGRGDEQFF.

This clonotype was detected many times. The chain joins TRBV28 to TRBJ1-2, with 7 nucleotides matching TRBD1. Germline V CDR1 and CDR2: MDHEN, SYDVKM. The length of the CDR3 is 14 residues. The V and J ends lost 5 bases and 4 bases, in that order; junction bases with no gene match: 7. The CDR3 sequence is CASSTPGTAYGYTF. CDR3 coding DNA: TGTGCCAGCAGTACACCCGGGACAGCCTATGGCTACACCTTC.